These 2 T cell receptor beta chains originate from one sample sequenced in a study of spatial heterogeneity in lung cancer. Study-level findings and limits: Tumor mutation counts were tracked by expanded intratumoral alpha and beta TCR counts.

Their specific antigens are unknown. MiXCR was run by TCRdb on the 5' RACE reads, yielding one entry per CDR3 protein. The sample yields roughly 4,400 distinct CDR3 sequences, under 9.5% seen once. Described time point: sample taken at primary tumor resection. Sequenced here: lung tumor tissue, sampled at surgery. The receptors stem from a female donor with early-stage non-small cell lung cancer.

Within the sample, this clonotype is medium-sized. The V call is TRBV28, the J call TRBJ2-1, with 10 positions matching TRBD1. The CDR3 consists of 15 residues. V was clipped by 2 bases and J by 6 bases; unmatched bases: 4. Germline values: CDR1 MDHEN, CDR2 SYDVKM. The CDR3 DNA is TGTGCCAGCAGTTTAACCGGGACAGGGGTCAATGAGCAGTTCTTC. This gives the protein CASSLTGTGVNEQFF.

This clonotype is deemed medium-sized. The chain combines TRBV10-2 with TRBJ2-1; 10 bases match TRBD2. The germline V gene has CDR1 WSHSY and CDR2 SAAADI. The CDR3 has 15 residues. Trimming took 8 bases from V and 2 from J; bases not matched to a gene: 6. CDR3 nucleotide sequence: TGCGCCAGCTCGCTAGCGGGGGTCCCCTACAATGAGCAGTTCTTC. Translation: CASSLAGVPYNEQFF.